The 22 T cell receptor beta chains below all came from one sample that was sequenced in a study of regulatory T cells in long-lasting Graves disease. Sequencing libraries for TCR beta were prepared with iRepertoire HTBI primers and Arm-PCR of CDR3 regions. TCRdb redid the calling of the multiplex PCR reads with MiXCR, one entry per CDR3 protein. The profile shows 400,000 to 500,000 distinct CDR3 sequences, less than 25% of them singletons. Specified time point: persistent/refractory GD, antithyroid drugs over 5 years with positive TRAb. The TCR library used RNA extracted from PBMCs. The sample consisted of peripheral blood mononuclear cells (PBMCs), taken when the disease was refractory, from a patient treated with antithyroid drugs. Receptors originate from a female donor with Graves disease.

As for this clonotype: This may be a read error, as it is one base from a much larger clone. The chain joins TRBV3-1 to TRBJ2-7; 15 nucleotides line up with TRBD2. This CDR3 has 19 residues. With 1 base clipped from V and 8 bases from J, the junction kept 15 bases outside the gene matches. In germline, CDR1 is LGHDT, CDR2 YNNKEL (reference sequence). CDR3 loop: CASSQVTGTSGRRDDKQYF. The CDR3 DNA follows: TGTGCCAGCAGCCAAGTTACAGGGACTAGCGGGAGGAGAGACGACAAGCAGTACTTC.

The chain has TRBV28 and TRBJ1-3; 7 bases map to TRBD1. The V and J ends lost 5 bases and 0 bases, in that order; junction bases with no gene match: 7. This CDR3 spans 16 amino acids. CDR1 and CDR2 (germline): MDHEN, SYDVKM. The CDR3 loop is CASSPHRGLSGNTIYF. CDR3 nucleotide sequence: TGTGCCAGCAGTCCACACAGGGGACTCTCTGGAAACACCATATATTTT.

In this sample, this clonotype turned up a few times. DNA for the CDR3: TGTGCCAGCACCAATCGCGGGGGCAGGGGGACCGAGCAGTACTTC. Encoded protein: CASTNRGGRGTEQYF. The chain joins TRBV12-3 or TRBV12-4 to TRBJ2-7, with D possibly being TRBD1 or TRBD2 (7 bases each). There are 15 residues in the CDR3. Trimming shortened V by 7 bases and J by 6 bases, and 22 bases separated the two germline ends.

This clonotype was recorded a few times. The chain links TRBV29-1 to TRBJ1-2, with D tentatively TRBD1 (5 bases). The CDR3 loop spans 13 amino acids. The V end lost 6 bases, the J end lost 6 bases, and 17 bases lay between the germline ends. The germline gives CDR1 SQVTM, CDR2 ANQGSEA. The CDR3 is CSVRDPPSDGYTF. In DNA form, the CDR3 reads TGCAGCGTCCGGGACCCCCCCTCGGATGGCTACACCTTC.

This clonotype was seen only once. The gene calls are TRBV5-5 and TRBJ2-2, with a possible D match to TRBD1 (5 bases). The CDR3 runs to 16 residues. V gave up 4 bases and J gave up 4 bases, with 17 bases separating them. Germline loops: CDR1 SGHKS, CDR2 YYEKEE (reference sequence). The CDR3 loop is CASSPRPGFGTGELFF. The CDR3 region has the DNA TGTGCCAGCAGCCCCCGGCCAGGGTTCGGCACCGGGGAGCTGTTTTTT. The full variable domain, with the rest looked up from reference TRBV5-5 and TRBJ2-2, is DAGVTQSPTHLIKTRGQQVTLRCSPISGHKSVSWYQQVLGQGPQFIFQYYEKEERGRGNFPDRFSARQFPNYSSELNVNALLLGDSALYLCASSPRPGFGTGELFFGEGSRLTVL.

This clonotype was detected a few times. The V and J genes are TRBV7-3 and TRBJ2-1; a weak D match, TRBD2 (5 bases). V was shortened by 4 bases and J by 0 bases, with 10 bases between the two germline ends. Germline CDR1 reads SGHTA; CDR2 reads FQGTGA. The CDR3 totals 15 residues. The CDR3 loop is CASSYLAASYNEQFF. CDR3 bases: TGTGCCAGCAGCTACCTAGCAGCCTCCTACAATGAGCAGTTCTTC.

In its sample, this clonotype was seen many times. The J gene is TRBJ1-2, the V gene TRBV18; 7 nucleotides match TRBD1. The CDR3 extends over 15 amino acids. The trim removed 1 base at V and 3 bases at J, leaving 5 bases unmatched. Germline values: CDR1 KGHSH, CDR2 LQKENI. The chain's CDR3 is CASSPLLGTDYGYTF. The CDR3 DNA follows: TGTGCCAGCTCACCACTCTTGGGGACAGACTATGGCTACACCTTC.

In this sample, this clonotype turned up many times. CDR3 nucleotides: TGTGCCAGCAGTTTAGGGACAGACCCCTCCGGAGATAATTCACCCCTCCACTTT. This encodes CASSLGTDPSGDNSPLHF. The genes are TRBV27 and TRBJ1-6, with 7 bases matching TRBD1. V shed 2 bases and J 5 bases; nucleotides not matched to a gene: 12. CDR1 and CDR2 from the germline V gene are MNHEY and SMNVEV (reference sequence). The CDR3 has 18 amino acids.

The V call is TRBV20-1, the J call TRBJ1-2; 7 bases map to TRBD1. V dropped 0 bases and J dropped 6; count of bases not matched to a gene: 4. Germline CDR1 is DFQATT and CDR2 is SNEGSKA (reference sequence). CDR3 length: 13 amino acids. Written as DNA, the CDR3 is TGCAGTGCTAGAGAGATTACAGGGGATGGCTACACCTTC. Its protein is CSAREITGDGYTF.

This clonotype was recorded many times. CDR3 sequence: CASSYYGDNGFTQYF. The CDR3, as DNA: TGTGCCAGCAGTTACTACGGGGACAATGGGTTTACCCAGTACTTC. The V gene is TRBV6-2 or TRBV6-3, the J gene TRBJ2-5, with D possibly TRBD1 on 6 matching bases. CDR3 length equals 15 residues. The germline gives CDR1 MNHEY, CDR2 SVGEGT. Trimming stripped 1 base from V and 8 bases from J, with 17 bases between.

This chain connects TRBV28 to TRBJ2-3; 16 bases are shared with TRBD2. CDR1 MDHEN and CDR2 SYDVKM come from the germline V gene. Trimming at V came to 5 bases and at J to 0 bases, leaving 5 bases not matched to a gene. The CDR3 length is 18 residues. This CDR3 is CASSPSGLAGGSTDTQYF. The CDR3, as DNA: TGTGCCAGCAGTCCCTCGGGACTAGCGGGAGGGAGCACAGATACGCAGTATTTT.

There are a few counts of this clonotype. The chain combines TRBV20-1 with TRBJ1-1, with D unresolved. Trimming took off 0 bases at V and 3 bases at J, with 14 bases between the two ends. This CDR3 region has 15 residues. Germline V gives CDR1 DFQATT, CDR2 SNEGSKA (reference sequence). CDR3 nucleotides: TGCAGTGCTAGAGATTCTTCAGGATATCACACTGAAGCTTTCTTT. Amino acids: CSARDSSGYHTEAFF.

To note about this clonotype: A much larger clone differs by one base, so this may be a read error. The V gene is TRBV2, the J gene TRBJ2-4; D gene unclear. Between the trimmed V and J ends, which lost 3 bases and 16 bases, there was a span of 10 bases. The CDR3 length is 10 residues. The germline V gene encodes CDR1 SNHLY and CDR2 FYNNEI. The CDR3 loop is CASSDVGFYF. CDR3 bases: TGTGCCAGCAGTGACGTTGGCTTCTACTTC.

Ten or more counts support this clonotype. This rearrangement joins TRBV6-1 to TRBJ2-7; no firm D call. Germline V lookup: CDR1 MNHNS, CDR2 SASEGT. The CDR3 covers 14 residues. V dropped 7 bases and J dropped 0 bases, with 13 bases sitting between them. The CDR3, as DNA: TGTGCCAGCACAATCAGGCACAACTCCTACGAGCAGTACTTC. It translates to CASTIRHNSYEQYF.

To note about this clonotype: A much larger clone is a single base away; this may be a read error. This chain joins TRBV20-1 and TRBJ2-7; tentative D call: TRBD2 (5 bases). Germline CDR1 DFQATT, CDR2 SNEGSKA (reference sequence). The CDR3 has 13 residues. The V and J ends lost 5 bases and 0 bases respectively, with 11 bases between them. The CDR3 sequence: CSAGAVSSYEQYF. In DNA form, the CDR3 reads TGCAGTGCTGGAGCGGTAAGCTCCTACGAGCAGTACTTC.

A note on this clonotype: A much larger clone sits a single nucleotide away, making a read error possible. The CDR3 DNA is TGTGCCAGCAGCCCTCCGGGACAGGGGAACACTGAAGCTTTCTTT. Translating gives CASSPPGQGNTEAFF. This chain joins TRBV7-9 and TRBJ1-1, with 9 nucleotides matching TRBD1. CDR1 is SEHNR, CDR2 FQNEAQ, per germline (reference sequence). This CDR3 contains 15 residues. Unmatched junction bases numbered 5, after V lost 5 bases and J lost 1 base.

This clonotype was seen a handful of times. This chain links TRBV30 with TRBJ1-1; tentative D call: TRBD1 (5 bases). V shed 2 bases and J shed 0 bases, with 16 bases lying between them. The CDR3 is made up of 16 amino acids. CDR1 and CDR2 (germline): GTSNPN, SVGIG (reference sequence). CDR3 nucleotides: TGTGCCTGGAGTCCCTTGGGGGGTGGCGTGAACACTGAAGCTTTCTTT. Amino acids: CAWSPLGGGVNTEAFF.

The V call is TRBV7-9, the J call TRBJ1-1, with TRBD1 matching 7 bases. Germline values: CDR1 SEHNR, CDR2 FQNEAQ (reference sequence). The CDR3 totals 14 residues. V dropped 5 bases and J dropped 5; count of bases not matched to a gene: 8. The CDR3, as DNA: TGTGCCAGCAGCCCGACAGGGAGAGGAACTGAAGCTTTCTTT. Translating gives CASSPTGRGTEAFF.

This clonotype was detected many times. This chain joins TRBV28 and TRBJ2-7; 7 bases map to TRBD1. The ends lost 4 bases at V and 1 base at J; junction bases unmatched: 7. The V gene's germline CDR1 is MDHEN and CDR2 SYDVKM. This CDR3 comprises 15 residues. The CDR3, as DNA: TGTGCCAGCAGTTCGCCGGGACAGAGGTCCTACGAGCAGTACTTC. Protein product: CASSSPGQRSYEQYF.

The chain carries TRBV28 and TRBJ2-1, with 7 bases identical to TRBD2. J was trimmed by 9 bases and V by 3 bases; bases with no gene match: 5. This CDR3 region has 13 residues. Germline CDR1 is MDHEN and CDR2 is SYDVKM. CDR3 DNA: TGTGCCAGCAGTTTCGAGGGGAGGGGTGAGCAGTTCTTC. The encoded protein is CASSFEGRGEQFF.

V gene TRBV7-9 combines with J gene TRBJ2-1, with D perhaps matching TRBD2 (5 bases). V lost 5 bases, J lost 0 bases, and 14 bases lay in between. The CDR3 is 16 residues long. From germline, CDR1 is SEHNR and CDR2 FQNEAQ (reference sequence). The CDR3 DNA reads TGTGCCAGCAGCCCCCAGCGGACGTACTCCTACAATGAGCAGTTCTTC. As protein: CASSPQRTYSYNEQFF. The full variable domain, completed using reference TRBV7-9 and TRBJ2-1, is DTGVSQNPRHKITKRGQNVTFRCDPISEHNRLYWYRQTLGQGPEFLTYFQNEAQLEKSRLLSDRFSAERPKGSFSTLEIQRTEQGDSAMYLCASSPQRTYSYNEQFFGPGTRLTVL.

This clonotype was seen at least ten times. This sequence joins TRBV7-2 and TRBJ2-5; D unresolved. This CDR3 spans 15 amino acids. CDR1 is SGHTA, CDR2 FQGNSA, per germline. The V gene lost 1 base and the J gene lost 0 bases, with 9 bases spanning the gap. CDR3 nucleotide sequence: TGTGCCAGCAGCTTAGTAGGTACTCACCAAGAGACCCAGTACTTC. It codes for CASSLVGTHQETQYF. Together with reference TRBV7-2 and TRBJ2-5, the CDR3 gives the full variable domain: GAGVSQSPSNKVTEKGKDVELRCDPISGHTALYWYRQSLGQGLEFLIYFQGNSAPDKSGLPSDRFSAERTGGSVSTLTIQRTQQEDSAVYLCASSLVGTHQETQYFGPGTRLLVL.